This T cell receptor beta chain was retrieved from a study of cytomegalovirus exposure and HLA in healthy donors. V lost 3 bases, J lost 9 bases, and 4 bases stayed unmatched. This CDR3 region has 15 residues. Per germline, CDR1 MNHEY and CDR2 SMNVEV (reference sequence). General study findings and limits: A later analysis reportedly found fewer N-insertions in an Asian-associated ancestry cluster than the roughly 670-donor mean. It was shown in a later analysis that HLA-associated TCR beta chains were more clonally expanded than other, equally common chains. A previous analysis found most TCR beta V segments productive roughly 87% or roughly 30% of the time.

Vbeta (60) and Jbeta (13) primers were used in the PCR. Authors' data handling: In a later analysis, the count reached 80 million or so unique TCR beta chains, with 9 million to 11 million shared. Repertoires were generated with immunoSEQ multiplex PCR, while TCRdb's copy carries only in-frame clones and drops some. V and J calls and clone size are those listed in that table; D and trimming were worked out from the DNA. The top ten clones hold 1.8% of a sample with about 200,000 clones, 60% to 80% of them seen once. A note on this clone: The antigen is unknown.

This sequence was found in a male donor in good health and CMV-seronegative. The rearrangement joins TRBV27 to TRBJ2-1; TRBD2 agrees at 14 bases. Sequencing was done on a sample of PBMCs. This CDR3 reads CASSLGLAGVSEQFF. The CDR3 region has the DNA TGTGCCAGCAGTTTGGGACTAGCGGGAGTTAGTGAGCAGTTCTTC.